The rows below give T cell receptor beta chains drawn from one sample of a study of cytomegalovirus exposure and HLA in healthy donors. TCRdb keeps only in-frame clones here, not all; method: immunoSEQ multiplex PCR. The profile shows over 100,000 clones, 75% to 90% of them singletons. Specimen: PBMCs. Receptors were obtained from a woman between 18 and 30 years old in good health and CMV-seronegative. CDR3s include the opening cysteine and the closing phenylalanine or tryptophan. The D gene is left open where the match is weak. Size values are once, few and many counts, or a class for expanded clones, and some rows have none.

>.|TRBJ1-5|.|TRBV27
TGTGCCAGCAGCAGTTCCTCAGCGGGGCAGCCCCAGCATTTT
CASSSSSAGQPQHF
>.|TRBJ2-3|TRBD2|TRBV29-1
TGCAGCATGAGACTAGCCTTTAGCACAGATACGCAGTATTTT
CSMRLAFSTDTQYF
>.|TRBJ1-2|TRBD1|TRBV18
TGTGCCAGCTCACCTGGGGACAGAAGTTGGTCTGGCTACACCTTC
CASSPGDRSWSGYTF
>.|TRBJ1-1|TRBD1|TRBV5-1
TGCGCCAGCAGCTCGTGGACAGGGAACACTGAAGCTTTCTTT
CASSSWTGNTEAFF
>once|TRBJ2-5|TRBD1|TRBV6-1
TGTGCCAGCAATGACAGGGTGCAAGAGACCCAGTACTTC
CASNDRVQETQYF
>.|TRBJ2-3|TRBD1|TRBV11-2
TGTGCCAGCAGCTCACGGACAGGGTGGGATACGCAGTATTTT
CASSSRTGWDTQYF
>few|TRBJ2-7|.|TRBV5-6
TGTGCCAGCAGCTCTGACACGTCCGAGCAGTACTTC
CASSSDTSEQYF
>.|TRBJ2-1|.|TRBV6-5
TGTGCCAGCAGCCCAACCTATACCAATGAGCAGTTCTTC
CASSPTYTNEQFF
>.|TRBJ1-2|.|TRBV7-9
TGTGCCAGCAGCGTCGGGACTGACTATGGCTACACCTTC
CASSVGTDYGYTF
>.|TRBJ2-5|TRBD1|TRBV5-6
TGTGCCAGCAGCTCGCGACAGGGGGGACAAGAGACCCAGTACTTC
CASSSRQGGQETQYF
>.|TRBJ2-5|TRBD1|TRBV2
TGTGCCAGCAGTGGACAGGGACGGGAAGAGACCCAGTACTTC
CASSGQGREETQYF
>.|TRBJ2-7|.|TRBV4-1
TGCGCCAGCAGCCCCCTCGGGGATCCTTCCTACGAGCAGTACTTC
CASSPLGDPSYEQYF
>.|TRBJ2-2|TRBD1|TRBV5-1
TGCGCCAGCAGCTCTACGGGACAGCCGAACACCGGGGAGCTGTTTTTT
CASSSTGQPNTGELFF
>.|TRBJ2-1|TRBD2|TRBV5-1
TGCGCCAGCTCCGTCGGGGGACTAGCGGGGATTGAGCAGTTCTTC
CASSVGGLAGIEQFF
>.|TRBJ2-5|TRBD2|TRBV27
TGTGCCAGCAGCCCAAGACGGGGGGAAGAGACCCAGTACTTC
CASSPRRGEETQYF
>.|TRBJ1-1|TRBD1|TRBV14
TGTGCCAGCAGCCCGGGACAGGGGGTCAACACTGAGGCTTTCTTT
CASSPGQGVNTEAFF
>.|TRBJ1-6|TRBD1|TRBV19
TGTGCCAGTAGTATTGGAACAGGGGCTGGGGATAATTCACCCCTCCACTTT
CASSIGTGAGDNSPLHF
>.|TRBJ1-2|.|TRBV7-9
TGTGCCAGCAGCCTGCGGTTAGACTCCGACTATGGCTACACCTTC
CASSLRLDSDYGYTF
>once|TRBJ1-2|.|TRBV19
TGTGCCAGTAGTATCCTGGCCGGGGGCTATGGCTACACCTTC
CASSILAGGYGYTF
>.|TRBJ1-1|.|TRBV6-5
TGTGCCAGCACTAAAAGACAGAACACTGAAGCTTTCTTT
CASTKRQNTEAFF
>few|TRBJ2-1|TRBD2|TRBV7-2
TGTGCCAGCAGACTCGCGGGGGTGTCCTACAATGAGCAGTTCTTC
CASRLAGVSYNEQFF
>.|TRBJ1-2|.|TRBV6-6
TGTGCCAGCAGTTATTCTCGGGAGTTGAGGGGCTACACCTTC
CASSYSRELRGYTF